This entry describes one T cell receptor beta chain. Antigen unknown. For TCR beta, libraries came from iRepertoire HTBI primers and Arm-PCR of CDR3 regions. In the original workflow: Segment identification across samples yielded around 64 TRBV and roughly 15 TRBJ segments. TCRdb independently ran MiXCR on the multiplex PCR reads; one entry per CDR3 protein. It is TCRdb's table, rather than the study itself, that gives the V and J calls and clone size. The data show around 230,000 distinct CDR3 sequences, about 17% seen once. This entry comes from a study of regulatory T cells in long-lasting Graves disease. With 6 bases removed from V and 4 bases from J, the gap between germline ends came to 16 bases. Germline values: CDR1 MDHEN, CDR2 SYDVKM. This CDR3 spans 14 amino acids. Described time point: newly diagnosed GD, antithyroid drugs for less than 3 months. PBMC-extracted RNA yielded the TCR library.

Study conclusions and caveats: Tissue studied was limited to peripheral blood, excluding thyroid tissue. Persistent Graves' patients had lower TCR diversity than newly diagnosed ones.

V and J are TRBV28 and TRBJ2-7, with D possibly matching TRBD1 (6 bases). This TCR was recovered from a female donor with Graves disease. The sequencing here drew on peripheral blood mononuclear cells (PBMCs), taken at new diagnosis, from a patient treated with antithyroid drugs. The CDR3 loop reads CASSRAGVSYEQYF. The CDR3 DNA reads TGTGCCAGCAGCCGCGCAGGGGTTTCTTACGAGCAGTACTTC. Variable domain in full (rest from reference TRBV28 and TRBJ2-7): DVKVTQSSRYLVKRTGEKVFLECVQDMDHENMFWYRQDPGLGLRLIYFSYDVKMKEKGDIPEGYSVSREKKERFSLILESASTNQTSMYLCASSRAGVSYEQYFGPGTRLTVT.